This T cell receptor beta chain was obtained from a study of blood T cell repertoires in COVID-19. Study details: Samples came from the United States, Italy and Spain, spanning acute and convalescent COVID-19. PBMCs, B-cell-depleted T cells, or T cells provided the cDNA or gDNA that made up the material.

Seattle patients were enrolled while actively infected and followed longitudinally. Per the authors' pipeline: Reference gene primer amplification gave estimated nucleated cell counts. Repertoires were generated with immunoSEQ multiplex PCR, while TCRdb's copy carries only in-frame clones and drops some. That table supplies the V and J calls and clone size; D and trimming were determined from the DNA. The repertoire holds roughly 100,000 clones, with 85% to 90% as singletons. The CDR3 has 14 amino acids. The germline V and J ends were trimmed by 0 bases and 4 bases, with 7 bases remaining between them. Germline V gives CDR1 LNHNV, CDR2 YYDKDF (reference sequence).

Material for sequencing was peripheral blood. The chain carries TRBV15 and TRBJ2-1; D not certain. This clonotype was obtained from a human donor with COVID-19, enrolled during active disease. The donor label of this sample is uncertain. The CDR3 here is CATSRDRSYNEQFF. The CDR3 DNA reads as TGTGCCACCAGCAGAGACAGGTCGTACAATGAGCAGTTCTTC.